These 23 T cell receptor beta chains originate from one sample sequenced in a study of cytomegalovirus exposure and HLA in healthy donors. Amplification used 60 Vbeta primers and 13 Jbeta primers. Repertoires were generated with immunoSEQ multiplex PCR, while TCRdb's copy carries only in-frame clones and drops some. The sample contains 85,000 to 100,000 clones, under 85% of which appear only once. Sequencing input: PBMCs. These receptors were taken from a man aged 50-60 years in good health and CMV-seropositive.

J is TRBJ1-4 and V is TRBV2, with a weak D call TRBD1 (6 bases). Trimming removed 6 bases at V and 4 bases at J, with 18 bases between. Germline lookup yields CDR1 SNHLY and CDR2 FYNNEI. This CDR3 spans 16 amino acids. The chain's CDR3 is CASRATGSGDNEKLFF. In nucleotides, the CDR3 is TGTGCCAGCAGGGCAACAGGGAGTGGGGATAATGAAAAACTGTTTTTT.

CDR3 DNA sequence: TGTGCCAGCAGCCAACGGATCCCACCGGGGAATGAGCAGTTCTTC. This encodes CASSQRIPPGNEQFF. The chain uses TRBV4-2 and TRBJ2-1, with D possibly being TRBD2 (5 bases). Germline V lookup: CDR1 LGHNA, CDR2 YNFKEQ. Trimming cost V 2 bases and J 7 bases, with 15 bases left between them. The CDR3 runs to 15 residues.

This clone was observed a single time. The chain has TRBV14 and TRBJ2-7; 10 bases are a match to TRBD1. The J segment lost 7 bases and the V segment lost 0 bases, leaving 9 bases of the junction unmatched. The CDR3 has 16 amino acids. Germline values: CDR1 SGHDN, CDR2 FVKESK. CDR3 protein: CASSQDLGQGRLEQYF. The CDR3 DNA sequence: TGTGCCAGCAGCCAAGATCTGGGACAGGGGAGGTTGGAGCAGTACTTC.

The rearrangement joins TRBV19 to TRBJ1-3; D perhaps matches TRBD1 (5 bases). Trimming removed 2 bases at V and 2 bases at J, with 10 bases between. This CDR3 spans 15 amino acids. Germline values: CDR1 LNHDA, CDR2 SQIVND (reference sequence). For the CDR3, the DNA is TGTGCCAGTAGTATACAGGGTTACGCTGGAAACACCATATATTTT. This gives the protein CASSIQGYAGNTIYF.

The chain links TRBV18 to TRBJ1-3; D uncertain. V lost 3 bases, J lost 0 bases, and 6 bases lay in between. CDR1 and CDR2 from the germline V gene are KGHSH and LQKENI. The CDR3 contains 14 residues. Written as DNA, the CDR3 is TGTGCCAGCTCACCTCGAGACTCTGGAAACACCATATATTTT. Its translation is CASSPRDSGNTIYF.

V is TRBV27 and J is TRBJ2-6, with TRBD1 matching over 7 bases. Unmatched junction bases numbered 11, after V lost 5 bases and J lost 4 bases. Germline V CDR1 and CDR2: MNHEY, SMNVEV (reference sequence). The CDR3 is 17 residues long. The CDR3: CASSTDRVNPGANVLTF. CDR3 nucleotides: TGTGCCAGCAGTACCGACAGGGTGAATCCCGGGGCCAACGTCCTGACTTTC.

The rearrangement links TRBV4-3 to TRBJ2-3; 15 bases line up with TRBD2. CDR1 and CDR2 (germline): LGHNA, YSLEER. The CDR3 is made up of 20 amino acids. Trimming took 0 bases from V and 7 from J; bases not matched to a gene: 14. The CDR3 is CASSQDLARTSGGAPNTQYF. CDR3 nucleotide sequence: TGCGCCAGCAGCCAAGATCTGGCTAGGACTAGCGGGGGGGCCCCGAATACGCAGTATTTT.

The CDR3 DNA reads as TGTGCCAGCAGCCGTACCTATAATTCACCCCTCCACTTT. Protein product: CASSRTYNSPLHF. V gene TRBV7-2 combines with J gene TRBJ1-6; D gene ambiguous. The CDR3 length is 13 residues. Trimming shortened V by 5 bases and J by 2 bases, and 4 bases separated the two germline ends. The germline gives CDR1 SGHTA, CDR2 FQGNSA.

Only a few counts were recorded for this clone. The chain is built from TRBV7-9 and TRBJ2-5, with TRBD2 matching 8 bases. The CDR3 is 15 amino acids. The J segment lost 4 bases and the V segment lost 5 bases, leaving 9 bases of the junction unmatched. Germline CDR1 and CDR2: SEHNR and FQNEAQ (reference sequence). CDR3 in amino acids: CASSQRGIGGETQYF. CDR3 in DNA: TGTGCCAGCAGCCAGCGGGGGATAGGTGGAGAGACCCAGTACTTC.

The chain couples TRBV7-2 to TRBJ2-7, with 12 positions matching TRBD2. Germline V gives CDR1 SGHTA, CDR2 FQGNSA. With 1 base clipped from V and 5 bases from J, the junction kept 3 bases outside the gene matches. CDR3 length equals 15 residues. The CDR3 loop is CASSLGLAGGDEQYF. The CDR3 nucleotides are TGTGCCAGCAGCTTAGGGCTAGCGGGGGGGGACGAGCAGTACTTC.

This clone was seen a few times. This rearrangement joins TRBV2 to TRBJ2-5; 12 nucleotides agree with TRBD2. The J call is uncertain, as TRBJ2-7 better fits the DNA end. Germline assignment: CDR1 SNHLY and CDR2 FYNNEI. The CDR3 totals 14 residues. CDR3 DNA: TGTGCCAGTCTAGCGGGGGGGAGCTCCTACGAGCAGTACTTC. Translating it yields CASLAGGSSYEQYF.

J is TRBJ1-6 and V is TRBV19, with TRBD1 identical over 7 bases. The V segment lost 5 bases and the J segment 7 bases; nucleotides outside the gene matches: 11. The CDR3 is made up of 16 amino acids. Germline V gene sequence: CDR1 LNHDA, CDR2 SQIVND (reference sequence). CDR3 amino acids: CASSAGHTGVNSPLHF. DNA of the CDR3: TGTGCCAGTAGTGCCGGGCATACAGGGGTCAATTCACCCCTCCACTTT.

The chain has TRBV5-6 and TRBJ2-1; D is perhaps TRBD1 (6 bases). Trimming stripped 4 bases from V and 9 bases from J, with 17 bases between. CDR1 SGHDT and CDR2 YYEEEE come from the germline V gene. The CDR3 runs 14 residues. The CDR3 sequence is CASSRRQVWGEQFF. The DNA of the CDR3 is TGTGCCAGCAGCAGGAGACAGGTCTGGGGTGAGCAGTTCTTC.

This clone was detected only a few times. This chain joins TRBV9 and TRBJ1-5; 8 nucleotides line up with TRBD1. The CDR3 contains 14 residues. CDR1 is SGDLS, CDR2 YYNGEE, per germline. The trim removed 4 bases at V and 6 bases at J, leaving 6 bases unmatched. The CDR3 loop reads CASSFTGGSQPQHF. CDR3 DNA: TGTGCCAGCAGCTTCACAGGGGGTAGTCAGCCCCAGCATTTT.

This CDR3 is CASSLAWGVEQYF. CDR3 nucleotide sequence: TGTGCCAGCAGCTTAGCATGGGGGGTCGAGCAGTACTTC. This chain uses TRBV7-2 with TRBJ2-7; weak D call: TRBD2 (6 bases). The CDR3 contains 13 residues. Germline V gene sequence: CDR1 SGHTA, CDR2 FQGNSA. The V gene lost 0 bases and the J gene lost 6 bases, with 9 bases spanning the gap.

V gene TRBV7-6 combines with J gene TRBJ2-5; a possible D gene is TRBD2 (5 bases). V gave up 5 bases and J gave up 2 bases, with 15 bases separating them. The CDR3 totals 15 residues. Germline V gene lookup returns CDR1 SGHVS and CDR2 FNYEAQ. The CDR3 is CASSIGERFQETQYF. The CDR3 coding sequence is TGTGCCAGCAGCATCGGGGAGCGGTTTCAAGAGACCCAGTACTTC.

V gene TRBV4-3 combines with J gene TRBJ1-6, with 7 positions matching TRBD1. Germline loops: CDR1 LGHNA, CDR2 YSLEER. With V trimmed by 2 bases and J by 9 bases, 7 bases remained unmatched. The CDR3 is made up of 15 amino acids. The CDR3 nucleotides are TGCGCCAGCAGCCAATCTAAGGGGGCAGGTTCACCCCTCCACTTT. Translating it yields CASSQSKGAGSPLHF.

The J gene is TRBJ1-2, the V gene TRBV30; D possibly corresponds to TRBD1 (6 bases). The CDR3 length is 14 residues. Trimming took off 0 bases at V and 6 bases at J, with 14 bases between the two ends. Germline loops: CDR1 GTSNPN, CDR2 SVGIG (reference sequence). Here the CDR3 DNA reads TGTGCCTGGAGTGTGACAGGAAAGGTCCATGGCTACACCTTC. Its translation is CAWSVTGKVHGYTF.

V is TRBV7-9 and J is TRBJ2-3; D unresolved. V dropped 4 bases and J dropped 3 bases, with 5 bases sitting between them. CDR3 length: 12 amino acids. Looked up from germline, CDR1 is SEHNR and CDR2 is FQNEAQ (reference sequence). Here the CDR3 DNA reads TGTGCCAGCAGCTCCACTACAGATACGCAGTATTTT. It codes for CASSSTTDTQYF. Full variable domain (rest looked up from reference TRBV7-9 and TRBJ2-3): DTGVSQNPRHKITKRGQNVTFRCDPISEHNRLYWYRQTLGQGPEFLTYFQNEAQLEKSRLLSDRFSAERPKGSFSTLEIQRTEQGDSAMYLCASSSTTDTQYFGPGTRLTVL.

The chain couples TRBV13 to TRBJ1-1; 9 bases map to TRBD1. This CDR3 is built from 15 residues. The V segment lost 4 bases and the J segment 4 bases; nucleotides outside the gene matches: 7. Germline V gene sequence: CDR1 PRHDT, CDR2 FYEKMQ (reference sequence). CDR3 sequence (DNA): TGTGCCAGCAGCTATATGGGGACAGGGCCCACTGAAGCTTTCTTT. It encodes CASSYMGTGPTEAFF.

The chain carries TRBV13 and TRBJ2-5, with 7 bases lining up with TRBD1. With V trimmed by 3 bases and J by 5 bases, 6 bases remained unmatched. Germline V lookup: CDR1 PRHDT, CDR2 FYEKMQ (reference sequence). The CDR3 covers 14 residues. CDR3 in DNA: TGTGCCAGCAGCTTCGACAGGGATGGGGAGACCCAGTACTTC. Its translation: CASSFDRDGETQYF.

The rearrangement uses TRBV7-9 and TRBJ2-7, with D possibly being TRBD1 (5 bases). The V gene lost 5 bases and the J gene lost 2 bases, with 16 bases spanning the gap. The germline V gene encodes CDR1 SEHNR and CDR2 FQNEAQ (reference sequence). The CDR3 runs to 15 residues. Written as DNA, the CDR3 is TGTGCCAGCAGCCCCACGATAGACAGACCCTACGAGCAGTACTTC. This translates into CASSPTIDRPYEQYF.

The V call is TRBV6-8, the J call TRBJ1-3; tentatively, D is TRBD1 (6 bases). V shed 11 bases and J shed 1 base, with 18 bases lying between them. CDR1 is MNHGY, CDR2 SAAAGT, per germline. The CDR3 runs to 15 residues. The CDR3 DNA follows: TGTGCCGGGGGCCTCCCTAGGGGGTCTGGAAACACCATATATTTT. It yields the protein CAGGLPRGSGNTIYF.